This TCR beta chain was sequenced in a study of blood T cell repertoires in COVID-19. Turning to the study itself: Acute and convalescent COVID-19 specimens originated in the United States, Italy and Spain. The cDNA or gDNA used as material had been derived from T cells, B-cell-depleted T cells, or PBMCs.

Authors' processing steps: Reference gene primer amplification in the assay estimated nucleated cell counts. Sequencing was performed with immunoSEQ multiplex PCR; in TCRdb, only in-frame clones are kept and a portion is missing. That table furnishes V, J and clone size, whereas the DNA furnished D and trimming. In the table there are approximately 290,000 clones, under 85% of which are singletons. It was during active infection that Seattle patients were enrolled and then longitudinally followed. This CDR3 spans 15 amino acids. The ends were cut back, 6 bases at V and 4 bases at J, with 18 bases in the middle. Germline V gives CDR1 MNHEY, CDR2 SVGAGI. By frequency in the sample, this clone is medium-sized (0.01 to 0.1%).

The sequence derives from a human donor with COVID-19, enrolled during active disease. The donor label of this sample is uncertain. Material for sequencing was peripheral blood. The gene calls are TRBV6-5 and TRBJ1-2; possibly TRBD1 for D (5 bases). CDR3 nucleotides: TGTGCCAGCAGCCTGACCCAAGGGGCGGCCTATGGCTACACCTTC. Translated, it gives CASSLTQGAAYGYTF.